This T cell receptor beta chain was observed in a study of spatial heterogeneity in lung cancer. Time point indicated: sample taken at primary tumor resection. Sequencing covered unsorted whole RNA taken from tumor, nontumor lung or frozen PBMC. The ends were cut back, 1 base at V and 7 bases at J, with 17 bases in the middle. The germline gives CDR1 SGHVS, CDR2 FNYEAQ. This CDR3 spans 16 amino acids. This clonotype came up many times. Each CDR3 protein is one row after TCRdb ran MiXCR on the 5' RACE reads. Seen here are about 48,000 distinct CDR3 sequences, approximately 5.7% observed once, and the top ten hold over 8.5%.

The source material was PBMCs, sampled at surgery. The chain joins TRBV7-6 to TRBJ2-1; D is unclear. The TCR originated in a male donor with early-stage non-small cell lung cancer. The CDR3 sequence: CASSLVGLGPGNEQFF. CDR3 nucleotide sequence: TGTGCCAGCAGCTTAGTAGGGCTCGGCCCTGGTAATGAGCAGTTCTTC.